Reported below is one T cell receptor beta chain. The CDR3 covers 14 residues. Per germline, CDR1 GTSNPN and CDR2 SVGIG (reference sequence). Trimming removed 3 bases from V and 7 bases from J; junction bases left unmatched: 6. This record comes from a study of shared T cell receptors in the human thymus. Assay: immunoSEQ multiplex PCR; the TCRdb copy retains only in-frame clones and omits some. The sample shows about 660,000 clones, more than 70% of them seen only once. The same data also contributed to another study, on human thymus T cells. That investigation notes: Immunologically healthy infants in Finland undergoing congenital heart defect surgery were the donors. Surgeons resected thymus tissue during corrective heart surgery.

This clonotype was obtained from a boy under two years old with a congenital heart defect. The sample taken for sequencing was thymocytes. V is TRBV30 and J is TRBJ2-2; 9 nucleotides match TRBD1. CDR3 bases: TGTGCCTGGAGAGACAGGGGGTCGGGCGGGGAGCTGTTTTTT. Encoded protein: CAWRDRGSGGELFF.